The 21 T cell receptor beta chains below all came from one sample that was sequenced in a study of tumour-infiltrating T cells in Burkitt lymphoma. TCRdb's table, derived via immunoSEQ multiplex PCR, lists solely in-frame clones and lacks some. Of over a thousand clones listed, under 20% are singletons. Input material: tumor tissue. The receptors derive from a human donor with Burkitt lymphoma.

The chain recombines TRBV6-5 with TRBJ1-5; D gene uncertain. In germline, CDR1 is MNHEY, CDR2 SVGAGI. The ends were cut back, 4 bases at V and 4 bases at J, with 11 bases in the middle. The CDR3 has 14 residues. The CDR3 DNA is TGTGCCAGCAGTTTGAATATAGCAAATCAGCCCCAGCATTTT. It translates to CASSLNIANQPQHF.

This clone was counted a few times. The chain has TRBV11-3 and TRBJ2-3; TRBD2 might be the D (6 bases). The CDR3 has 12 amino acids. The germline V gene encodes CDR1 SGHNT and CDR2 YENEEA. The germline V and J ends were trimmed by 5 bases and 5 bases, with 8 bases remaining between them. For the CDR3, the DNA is TGTGCCAGCAGCCGAGCGGGAGATACGCAGTATTTT. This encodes CASSRAGDTQYF.

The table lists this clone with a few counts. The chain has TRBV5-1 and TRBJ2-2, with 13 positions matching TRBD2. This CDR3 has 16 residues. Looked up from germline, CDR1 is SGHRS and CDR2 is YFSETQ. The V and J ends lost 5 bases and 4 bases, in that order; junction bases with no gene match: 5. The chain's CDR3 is CASRTGTSGTTGELFF. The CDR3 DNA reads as TGCGCCAGCAGGACCGGGACTAGCGGGACCACCGGGGAGCTGTTTTTT.

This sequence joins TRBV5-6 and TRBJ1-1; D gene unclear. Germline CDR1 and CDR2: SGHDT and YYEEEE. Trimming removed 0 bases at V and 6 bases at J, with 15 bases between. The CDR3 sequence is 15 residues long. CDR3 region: CASSLVWMRASEAFF. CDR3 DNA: TGTGCCAGCAGCTTGGTCTGGATGAGGGCGTCTGAAGCTTTCTTT.

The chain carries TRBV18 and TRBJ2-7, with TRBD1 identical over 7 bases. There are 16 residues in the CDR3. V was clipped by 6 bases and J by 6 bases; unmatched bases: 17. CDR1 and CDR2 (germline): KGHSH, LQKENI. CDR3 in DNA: TGTGCCAGCTCTCGCCAGAGAGGGGGCGGCCCTCTCGAGCAGTACTTC. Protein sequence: CASSRQRGGGPLEQYF.

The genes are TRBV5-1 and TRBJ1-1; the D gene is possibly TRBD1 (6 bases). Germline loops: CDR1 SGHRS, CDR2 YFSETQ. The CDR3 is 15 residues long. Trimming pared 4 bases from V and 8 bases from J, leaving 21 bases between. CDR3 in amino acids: CASSTSPQKTGEAFF. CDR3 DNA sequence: TGCGCCAGCAGCACATCGCCCCAGAAAACAGGGGAAGCTTTCTTT. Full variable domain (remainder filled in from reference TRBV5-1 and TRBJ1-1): KAGVTQTPRYLIKTRGQQVTLSCSPISGHRSVSWYQQTPGQGLQFLFEYFSETQRNKGNFPGRFSGRQFSNSRSEMNVSTLELGDSALYLCASSTSPQKTGEAFFGQGTRLTVV.

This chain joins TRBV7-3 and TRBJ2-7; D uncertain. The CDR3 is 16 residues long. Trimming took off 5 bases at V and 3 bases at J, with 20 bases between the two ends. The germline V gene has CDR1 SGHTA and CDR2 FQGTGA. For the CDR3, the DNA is TGTGCCAGCAGCCGATTGGGTAACAGCTCGAACTACGAGCAGTACTTC. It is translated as CASSRLGNSSNYEQYF.

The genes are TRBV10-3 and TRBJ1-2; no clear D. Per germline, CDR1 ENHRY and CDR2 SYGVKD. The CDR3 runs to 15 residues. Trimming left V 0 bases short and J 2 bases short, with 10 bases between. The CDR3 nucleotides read TGTGCCATCAGTGAGTCGAACAGAGCAAACTATGGCTACACCTTC. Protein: CAISESNRANYGYTF.

CDR3 nucleotide sequence: TGCAGCGTTGGGAGGACAGGGGTAGCAGATACGCAGTATTTT. This encodes CSVGRTGVADTQYF. This rearrangement joins TRBV29-1 to TRBJ2-3; 9 bases are a match to TRBD1. The CDR3 is 14 amino acids. V trimming: 4 bases; J trimming: 4 bases; junction bases outside the gene matches: 6. Germline V gives CDR1 SQVTM, CDR2 ANQGSEA.

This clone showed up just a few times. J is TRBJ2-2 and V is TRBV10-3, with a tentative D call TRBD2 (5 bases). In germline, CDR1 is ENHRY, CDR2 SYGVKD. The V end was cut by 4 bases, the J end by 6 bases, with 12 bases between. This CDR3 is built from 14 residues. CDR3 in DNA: TGTGCCATCAGTGGAGGGCTAGCCCCCGGGGAGCTGTTTTTT. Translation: CAISGGLAPGELFF.

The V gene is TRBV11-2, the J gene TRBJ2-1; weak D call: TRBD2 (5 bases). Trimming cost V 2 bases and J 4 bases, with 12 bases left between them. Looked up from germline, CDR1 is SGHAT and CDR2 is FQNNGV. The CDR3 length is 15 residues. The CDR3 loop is CASSLPLATYNEQFF. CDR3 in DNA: TGTGCCAGCAGCTTACCTCTAGCTACATACAATGAGCAGTTCTTC. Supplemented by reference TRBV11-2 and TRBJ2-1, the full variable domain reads EAGVAQSPRYKIIEKRQSVAFWCNPISGHATLYWYQQILGQGPKLLIQFQNNGVVDDSQLPKDRFSAERLKGVDSTLKIQPAKLEDSAVYLCASSLPLATYNEQFFGPGTRLTVL.

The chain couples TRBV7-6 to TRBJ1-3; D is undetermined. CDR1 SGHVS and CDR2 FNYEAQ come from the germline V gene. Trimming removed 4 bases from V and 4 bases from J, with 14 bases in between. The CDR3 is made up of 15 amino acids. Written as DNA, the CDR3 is TGTGCCAGCAGCTCCGGTCCATCTCCCGGAAACACCATATATTTT. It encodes CASSSGPSPGNTIYF.

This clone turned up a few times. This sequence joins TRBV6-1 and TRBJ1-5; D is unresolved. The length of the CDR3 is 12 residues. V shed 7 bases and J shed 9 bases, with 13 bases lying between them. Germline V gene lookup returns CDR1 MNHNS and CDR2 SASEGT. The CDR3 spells CASTVGWAPQHF. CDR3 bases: TGTGCCAGCACCGTGGGGTGGGCGCCCCAGCATTTT.

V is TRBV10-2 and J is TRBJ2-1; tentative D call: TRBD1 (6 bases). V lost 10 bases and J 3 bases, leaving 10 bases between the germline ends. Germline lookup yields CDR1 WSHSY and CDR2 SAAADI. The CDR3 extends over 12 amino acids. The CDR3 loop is CATRGSYNEQFF. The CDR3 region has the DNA TGCGCCACCAGGGGCAGCTACAATGAGCAGTTCTTC.

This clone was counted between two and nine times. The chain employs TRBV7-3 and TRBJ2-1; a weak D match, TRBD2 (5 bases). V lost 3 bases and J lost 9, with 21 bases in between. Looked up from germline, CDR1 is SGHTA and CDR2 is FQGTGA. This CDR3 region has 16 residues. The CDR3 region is CASSLVGLNGVGEQFF. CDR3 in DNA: TGTGCCAGCAGCTTGGTTGGGCTTAACGGGGTCGGTGAGCAGTTCTTC.

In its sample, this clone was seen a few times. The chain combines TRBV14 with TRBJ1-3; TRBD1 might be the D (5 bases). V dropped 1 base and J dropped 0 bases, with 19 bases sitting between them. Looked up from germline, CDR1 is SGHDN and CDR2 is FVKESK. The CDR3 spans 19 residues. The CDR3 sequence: CASSQVRRGWGSSGNTIYF. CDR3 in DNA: TGTGCCAGCAGCCAAGTACGTCGGGGCTGGGGCAGCTCTGGAAACACCATATATTTT.

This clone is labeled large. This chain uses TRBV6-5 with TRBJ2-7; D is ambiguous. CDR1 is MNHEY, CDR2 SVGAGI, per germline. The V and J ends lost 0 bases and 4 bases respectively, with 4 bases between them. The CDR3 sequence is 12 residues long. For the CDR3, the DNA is TGTGCCAGCAGTTACTCGCGATACGAGCAGTACTTC. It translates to CASSYSRYEQYF.

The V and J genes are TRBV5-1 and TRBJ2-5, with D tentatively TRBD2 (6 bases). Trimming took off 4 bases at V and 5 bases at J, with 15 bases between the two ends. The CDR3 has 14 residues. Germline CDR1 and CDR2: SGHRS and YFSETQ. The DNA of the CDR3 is TGCGCCAGCAGCCCCGGGGGAAGAGGGGAGACCCAGTACTTC. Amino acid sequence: CASSPGGRGETQYF.

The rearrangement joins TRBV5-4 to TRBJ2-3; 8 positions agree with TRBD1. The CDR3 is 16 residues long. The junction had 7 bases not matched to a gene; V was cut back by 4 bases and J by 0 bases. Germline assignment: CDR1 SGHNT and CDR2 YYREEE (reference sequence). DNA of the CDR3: TGTGCCAGCAGCACCCGGGACAGGATTAGCACAGATACGCAGTATTTT. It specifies CASSTRDRISTDTQYF.

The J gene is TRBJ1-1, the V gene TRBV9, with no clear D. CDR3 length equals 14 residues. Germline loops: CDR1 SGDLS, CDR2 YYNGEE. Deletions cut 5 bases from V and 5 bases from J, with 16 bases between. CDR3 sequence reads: CASSYGEAGTEAFF. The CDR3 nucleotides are TGTGCCAGCAGTTACGGCGAGGCGGGGACTGAAGCTTTCTTT.

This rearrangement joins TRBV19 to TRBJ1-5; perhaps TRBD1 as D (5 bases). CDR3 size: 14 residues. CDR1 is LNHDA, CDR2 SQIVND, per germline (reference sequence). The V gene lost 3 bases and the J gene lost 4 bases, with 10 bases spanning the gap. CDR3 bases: TGTGCCAGTAGTATGGGGGGGAATAATCAGCCCCAGCATTTT. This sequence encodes CASSMGGNNQPQHF.